These 13 T cell receptor beta chains share one sample of origin, sequenced in a study of tumor-infiltrating lymphocytes in primary liver carcinoma. Making TCR beta cDNA involved around 520 ng total RNA and a constant-region primer. It was through three nested multiplex PCR rounds of slightly modified ARM-PCR that TCR beta libraries arose. A C-beta reverse primer was combined with TRBV1-TRBV30 forward primers in the first two PCR rounds, and each round had ten to eleven cycles. From the multiplex PCR reads, TCRdb called clonotypes with MiXCR, one entry per CDR3 protein. The sample holds more than 70,000 distinct CDR3 sequences, roughly 71% seen once. Scientists recovered RNA and DNA together from roughly 18-30 mg of unsorted bulk tissue. The sequencing sample was made of tumor-adjacent normal liver tissue. These receptors were obtained from a man in his forties with primary liver carcinoma and hepatitis B virus infection.

A word on this clonotype: A much larger clone lies a single base off, so this may be a read error. This sequence joins TRBV19 and TRBJ1-1, with D uncertain. Germline lookup yields CDR1 LNHDA and CDR2 SQIVND (reference sequence). There are 11 residues in the CDR3. V lost 4 bases, J lost 6 bases, and 6 bases lay in between. The CDR3 region is CASSTGPEAFF. As DNA, the CDR3 is TGTGCCAGTAGTACCGGGCCTGAAGCTTTCTTT.

This clonotype has a count of ten or more. The chain links TRBV5-5 to TRBJ1-1; possibly TRBD1 for D (5 bases). This CDR3 contains 17 residues. V lost 0 bases and J 0 bases, leaving 15 bases between the germline ends. Germline CDR1 SGHKS, CDR2 YYEKEE (reference sequence). The CDR3 DNA reads TGTGCCAGCAGCTTGGGGGACCGGTCCAGCTTGAACACTGAAGCTTTCTTT. This gives the protein CASSLGDRSSLNTEAFF. Variable domain in full (rest from reference TRBV5-5 and TRBJ1-1): DAGVTQSPTHLIKTRGQQVTLRCSPISGHKSVSWYQQVLGQGPQFIFQYYEKEERGRGNFPDRFSARQFPNYSSELNVNALLLGDSALYLCASSLGDRSSLNTEAFFGQGTRLTVV.

For this clonotype: Given the absence of the conserved phenylalanine or tryptophan at the CDR3 end, a read error is likely. The chain couples TRBV7-9 to TRBJ2-1, with D unclear. Germline V lookup: CDR1 SEHNR, CDR2 FQNEAQ (reference sequence). CDR3 size: 14 residues. V lost 1 base and J 8 bases, leaving 12 bases between the germline ends. CDR3 loop: CASSLGNAGDEQFL. The CDR3 DNA follows: TGTGCCAGCAGCTTAGGAAATGCAGGCGATGAGCAGTTCTTA.

The table lists this clonotype with a count of one. The junction does not match germline at one end; this may be a read error. The V and J genes are TRBV4-1 and TRBJ1-3; the D gene is possibly TRBD1 (5 bases). The CDR3 consists of 15 residues. The V gene's germline CDR1 is MGHRA and CDR2 YSYEKL. The CDR3 region has the DNA TGCGCCAACAGCCCCAGGGCCAACCCTGGAAACACCATATATTTT. Amino acids: CANSPRANPGNTIYF.

For this clonotype: The conserved closing phenylalanine or tryptophan is absent in this CDR3, likely reflecting a read error. V is TRBV6-5 and J is TRBJ2-6; no definite D call. Germline V CDR1 and CDR2: MNHEY, SVGAGI. This CDR3 has 14 amino acids. CDR3 sequence: CASSSDTGANVLTI. In DNA, the CDR3 is TGTGCCAGCAGCTCTGATACTGGTGCCAACGTCCTGACTATC.

The chain joins TRBV24-1 to TRBJ2-1; possible D gene TRBD1, 5 bases. This CDR3 contains 15 residues. Germline V gives CDR1 KGHDR, CDR2 SFDVKD. V shed 4 bases and J shed 6 bases, with 15 bases lying between them. The CDR3 coding sequence is TGTGCCACCAGTGACTTCAACAGGCCCGCCAATGAGCAGTTCTTC. Residues: CATSDFNRPANEQFF.

This clonotype was counted at least ten times. The chain carries TRBV14 and TRBJ2-7, with D perhaps matching TRBD1 (6 bases). Germline CDR1 and CDR2: SGHDN and FVKESK. The CDR3 is 15 residues long. V was trimmed by 3 bases and J by 2 bases, leaving 14 bases between them. CDR3: CASSQRTAEPYEQYF. The CDR3 DNA is TGTGCCAGCAGCCAGCGGACAGCGGAACCCTACGAGCAGTACTTC. Together with reference TRBV14 and TRBJ2-7, the CDR3 gives the full variable domain: EAGVTQFPSHSVIEKGQTVTLRCDPISGHDNLYWYRRVMGKEIKFLLHFVKESKQDESGMPNNRFLAERTGGTYSTLKVQPAELEDSGVYFCASSQRTAEPYEQYFGPGTRLTVT.

This clonotype was detected many times. The chain joins TRBV5-1 to TRBJ2-1; 13 nucleotides align to TRBD2. Germline V CDR1 and CDR2: SGHRS, YFSETQ. The CDR3 contains 16 residues. Germline trimming cut 3 bases from V and 12 bases from J; bases unmatched to any gene: 12. The CDR3: CASSSGLAGVHFVQFF. CDR3 nucleotide sequence: TGCGCCAGCAGCTCCGGACTAGCGGGAGTCCATTTTGTGCAGTTCTTC.

Concerning this clonotype itself: The germline gene is not matched at one end of the junction; a read error may be the cause. The rearrangement links TRBV12-3 or TRBV12-4 to TRBJ2-3, with TRBD2 matching over 14 bases. The CDR3 spans 16 residues. Written as DNA, the CDR3 is TGTGCCAGCAGTCCGGGACTAGCGGGAGTTATAGATACGCAATATTTT. Translated: CASSPGLAGVIDTQYF.

The J gene is TRBJ2-5, the V gene TRBV9; D is uncertain. Germline V gene sequence: CDR1 SGDLS, CDR2 YYNGEE. This CDR3 region has 12 residues. V was cut by 2 bases and J by 5 bases, with 7 bases left in between. CDR3: CASSVEAETQYF. CDR3 nucleotides: TGTGCCAGCAGCGTTGAGGCGGAGACCCAGTACTTC.

This clonotype was picked up many times. The chain is built from TRBV7-9 and TRBJ2-3; D is ambiguous. The germline CDR1 and CDR2 sequences are SEHNR and FQNEAQ (reference sequence). The CDR3 runs 15 residues. Between the trimmed V and J ends, which lost 10 bases and 0 bases, there was a span of 17 bases. For the CDR3, the DNA is TGTGCCATAGTCGTAGACACCCTCAGCACAGATACGCAGTATTTT. This gives the protein CAIVVDTLSTDTQYF.

This clonotype has a count of ten or more. This chain joins TRBV4-1 and TRBJ1-2; TRBD1 matches at 10 bases. Germline loops: CDR1 MGHRA, CDR2 YSYEKL. The CDR3 covers 18 residues. Losses at the gene ends were 3 bases for V and 0 bases for J; bases not matched to a gene: 10. In DNA form, the CDR3 reads TGCGCCAGCAGCCATGTTGGGACAGGGGCTGTAGCTAACTATGGCTACACCTTC. It codes for CASSHVGTGAVANYGYTF.

The CDR3: CASSQYGRQVYGYTF. The CDR3 coding sequence is TGCGCCAGCAGCCAATATGGAAGGCAAGTCTATGGCTACACCTTC. This chain links TRBV4-3 with TRBJ1-2, with D hard to call. Germline V CDR1 and CDR2: LGHNA, YSLEER. The CDR3 is 15 amino acids. V lost 2 bases and J lost 4, with 14 bases in between.